This T cell receptor beta chain was profiled in a study of PD-L1 blockade in urothelial cancer. From germline, CDR1 is SGDLS and CDR2 YYNGEE. The V and J ends lost 0 bases and 2 bases, in that order; junction bases with no gene match: 6. The CDR3 contains 16 residues. Time point here: peripheral blood 6 weeks after treatment start. Every PCR got spiked synthetic TCR analog templates. Sequenced by immunoSEQ multiplex PCR; TCRdb stores in-frame clones only, minus some. This table holds around 120,000 clones, roughly 91% found once. This chain uses TRBV9 with TRBJ2-7, with 9 positions matching TRBD2. The TCR sequence derives from a man aged 55-75 years with urothelial cancer. The starting material was PBMCs, obtained around atezolizumab (anti-PD-L1) treatment. The CDR3 loop is CASSVVPAGGTYEQYF. CDR3 nucleotide sequence: TGTGCCAGCAGCGTAGTTCCCGCGGGAGGGACCTACGAGCAGTACTTC. The full variable domain, with the rest looked up from reference TRBV9 and TRBJ2-7, is DSGVTQTPKHLITATGQRVTLRCSPRSGDLSVYWYQQSLDQGLQFLIQYYNGEERAKGNILERFSAQQFPDLHSELNLSSLELGDSALYFCASSVVPAGGTYEQYFGPGTRLTVT.